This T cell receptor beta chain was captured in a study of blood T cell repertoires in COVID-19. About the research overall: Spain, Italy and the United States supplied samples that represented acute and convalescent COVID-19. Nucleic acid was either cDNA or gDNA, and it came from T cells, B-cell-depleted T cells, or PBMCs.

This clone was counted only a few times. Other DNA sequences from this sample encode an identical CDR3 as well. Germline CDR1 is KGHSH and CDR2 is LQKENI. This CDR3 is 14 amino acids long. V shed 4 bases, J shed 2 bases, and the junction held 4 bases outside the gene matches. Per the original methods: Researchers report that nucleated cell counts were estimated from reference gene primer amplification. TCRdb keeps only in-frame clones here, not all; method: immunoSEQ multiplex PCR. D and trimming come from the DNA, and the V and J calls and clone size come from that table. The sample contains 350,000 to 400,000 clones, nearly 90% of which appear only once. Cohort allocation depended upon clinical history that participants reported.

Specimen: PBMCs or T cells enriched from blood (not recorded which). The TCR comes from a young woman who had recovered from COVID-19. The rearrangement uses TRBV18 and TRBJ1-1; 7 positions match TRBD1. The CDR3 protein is CASSQDRVNTEAFF. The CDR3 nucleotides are TGTGCCAGCTCACAAGACAGGGTTAACACTGAAGCTTTCTTT.